These T cell receptor beta chains were read from a single sample in a study of shared clonotypes between healthy human individuals. The protocol was immunoSEQ multiplex PCR, while the TCRdb copy is restricted to in-frame clones and leaves out a portion. The sample yields over a million clones, under 80% seen once. The specimen was memory CD4+ T cells sorted from blood. The receptors stem from a man between 18 and 29 years old in good health. Each CDR3 is given with its conserved first and last residue. Some rows mark clone size as missing; the rest say once, few, many or name a class of expanded clone.

CDR3aa	v_gene	j_gene	abundance
CASGVSNQPQHF	TRBV28	TRBJ1-5	-
CSASPGVGYTF	TRBV20-1	TRBJ1-2	once
CASSIPAAVNEKLFF	TRBV19	TRBJ1-4	-
CASSEGRGQLSETQYF	TRBV6-1	TRBJ2-5	few
CASSHGTGRVDQPQHF	TRBV11-2	TRBJ1-5	-
CASSLGRLQETQYF	TRBV5-6	TRBJ2-5	-
CSASPTGRAFF	TRBV20-1	TRBJ1-1	-
CASSIRDGYEQYF	TRBV5-1	TRBJ2-7	-
CASTPTSGGNPQETQYF	TRBV19	TRBJ2-5	many
CASSFTSGGQETQYF	TRBV5-4	TRBJ2-5	-
CASSRSMTDTQYF	TRBV5-4	TRBJ2-3	-
CASGLGLLEQYF	TRBV12-5	TRBJ2-7	-
CASSMSMTETQYF	TRBV19	TRBJ2-5	-
CASSWTSGADTQYF	TRBV2	TRBJ2-3	-
CASSDQGADTEAFF	TRBV6-1	TRBJ1-1	few
CASVDQTGRGYNEQFF	TRBV28	TRBJ2-1	-
CASTVAGGNYGYTF	TRBV5-1	TRBJ1-2	-
CASRTGGVYEQYF	TRBV27	TRBJ2-7	-
CASSGTGEGFETQYF	TRBV5-1	TRBJ2-5	-
CASSLERHQETQYF	TRBV5-1	TRBJ2-5	-
CSVAYGTGINQPQHF	TRBV29-1	TRBJ1-5	few
CASSETGYNSPLHF	TRBV5-8	TRBJ1-6	-
CASNSGGVDEKLFF	TRBV6-5	TRBJ1-4	few
CASSEAPGTTEAFF	TRBV25-1	TRBJ1-1	-
CASSLSPAGNEQFF	TRBV5-1	TRBJ2-1	-
CAWSPGMRLSGYTF	TRBV30	TRBJ1-2	once
CASSGTSSNQPQHF	TRBV10-2	TRBJ1-5	-
CASSLDPGQPNQPQHF	TRBV5-1	TRBJ1-5	-
CASSPETGLIGETQYF	TRBV7-2	TRBJ2-5	once
CASSPLGPSSTDTQYF	TRBV7-3	TRBJ2-3	-
CASSQYPQGSGELFF	TRBV4-2	TRBJ2-2	-
CASSPDRGNQPQHF	TRBV27	TRBJ1-5	-
CASSPARGASTGELFF	TRBV7-9	TRBJ2-2	-
CASRMFRSSYEQYF	TRBV27	TRBJ2-7	-
CSVEGRAKDTQYF	TRBV29-1	TRBJ2-3	once
CASSADPQGRETQYF	TRBV7-9	TRBJ2-5	-
CASSVKVGQETQYF	TRBV9	TRBJ2-5	once
CASSLRWGQETQYF	TRBV5-5	TRBJ2-5	-
CASSIGTPGSYGYTF	TRBV19	TRBJ1-2	-
CASSSGTSGARAKNIQYF	TRBV28	TRBJ2-4	-
CASSSTGKNEKLFF	TRBV19	TRBJ1-4	-
CASSRWGQETQYF	TRBV5-6	TRBJ2-5	once
CASSDRQGRNPNYGYTF	TRBV25-1	TRBJ1-2	-
CASSPSGFRGPNTEAFF	TRBV28	TRBJ1-1	once
CASSYSQKYGYTF	TRBV6-5	TRBJ1-2	-